This T cell receptor (beta chain) was captured in a study of cytomegalovirus exposure and HLA in healthy donors. About the research overall: Membership in the Caucasian-associated ancestry cluster was found for about 80% of approximately 380 genotyped donors.

Study conclusions and caveats: A later analysis found most CMV-associated TCR beta chains apparently HLA-restricted.

The CDR3 loop spans 17 amino acids. Germline lookup yields CDR1 SGHTS and CDR2 YDEGEE. Trimming took 4 bases from V and 11 from J, leaving 30 bases between them. Primers: 60 Vbeta forward and 13 Jbeta reverse. The table came from immunoSEQ multiplex PCR; TCRdb's copy has only in-frame clones and leaves some out. The sample lists 200,000 to 250,000 clones, under 90% occurring once. About this clone: Its antigen remains unidentified.

This receptor was taken from a human donor in good health. The chain uses TRBV5-8 and TRBJ1-1; D is possibly TRBD1 (6 bases). Sequencing input: PBMCs. CDR3 nucleotides: TGTGCCAGCAGCCTGGGTACAGGGAAGAGGGATTCCGTTTTGGCTTTCTTT. This sequence encodes CASSLGTGKRDSVLAFF.